What follows are 11 T cell receptor beta chains derived from one specimen sequenced in a study of T cells in Graves' hyperthyroidism and ophthalmopathy. What was amplified from RNA transcripts were TCR beta CDR3 regions. An initial round of RT-PCR targeting the TCR CDR3 relied on the HTBI primer set. TCRdb independently ran MiXCR on the multiplex PCR reads; one entry per CDR3 protein. The sample holds a few hundred thousand distinct CDR3 sequences, around 20% seen once. The sample was blood. Source of these receptors: a man between 18 and 29 years old with Graves' hyperthyroidism.

V and J are TRBV6-5 and TRBJ2-7; 8 bases line up with TRBD1. Losses at the gene ends were 2 bases for V and 3 bases for J; bases not matched to a gene: 9. Germline CDR1 MNHEY, CDR2 SVGAGI. The CDR3 loop spans 16 amino acids. The CDR3 region is CASSYTGTGLVYEQYF. The CDR3 DNA reads TGTGCCAGCAGTTACACCGGGACAGGATTAGTCTACGAGCAGTACTTC.

At least ten counts were recorded for this clonotype. V gene TRBV3-1 combines with J gene TRBJ2-2; no reliable D call. CDR3 size: 14 residues. V was clipped by 4 bases and J by 6 bases, with 12 bases between them. The V gene's germline CDR1 is LGHDT and CDR2 YNNKEL (reference sequence). CDR3 protein: CASSRAGSAGELFF. CDR3 coding DNA: TGTGCCAGCAGCCGAGCAGGATCGGCCGGGGAGCTGTTTTTT. The variable domain in full, completed from reference TRBV3-1 and TRBJ2-2, reads DTAVSQTPKYLVTQMGNDKSIKCEQNLGHDTMYWYKQDSKKFLKIMFSYNNKELIINETVPNRFSPKSPDKAHLNLHINSLELGDSAVYFCASSRAGSAGELFFGEGSRLTVL.

This chain connects TRBV28 to TRBJ1-1, with D possibly TRBD1 on 6 matching bases. Trimming removed 3 bases from V and 6 bases from J, with 11 bases in between. Germline lookup yields CDR1 MDHEN and CDR2 SYDVKM. The CDR3 runs 13 residues. CDR3 nucleotides: TGTGCCAGCAGTTTGCGACAGGTCGCTGAAGCTTTCTTT. It translates to CASSLRQVAEAFF.

J is TRBJ1-6 and V is TRBV12-3 or TRBV12-4, with D unclear. Trimming stripped 1 base from V and 7 bases from J, with 8 bases between. The CDR3 is 14 residues long. CDR3 nucleotide sequence: TGTGCCAGCAGTTTAGGTTTCAAGAATTCACCCCTCCACTTT. As protein: CASSLGFKNSPLHF.

The chain combines TRBV5-1 with TRBJ1-2; D is undetermined. The CDR3 contains 13 residues. The germline CDR1 and CDR2 sequences are SGHRS and YFSETQ. V lost 6 bases and J 1 base, leaving 10 bases between the germline ends. The CDR3 sequence is CASTMDGNYGYTF. CDR3 nucleotides: TGCGCCAGCACAATGGACGGTAACTATGGCTACACCTTC.

This clonotype was counted a few times. The chain combines TRBV6-1 with TRBJ2-3; TRBD1 aligns across 8 bases. This CDR3 has 15 amino acids. The V gene end was trimmed by 0 bases and the J gene end by 6 bases; junction bases not matched to a gene: 5. Germline lookup yields CDR1 MNHNS and CDR2 SASEGT. CDR3 region: CASSEALYRGDTQYF. The DNA for the CDR3 is TGTGCCAGCAGTGAAGCCCTTTACAGGGGGGATACGCAGTATTTT.

This clonotype appeared many times. The CDR3 sequence is CASSLWEWTEAFF. The CDR3 region has the DNA TGTGCCAGCAGTTTGTGGGAGTGGACTGAAGCTTTCTTT. V gene TRBV27 combines with J gene TRBJ1-1; D is uncertain. Germline lookup yields CDR1 MNHEY and CDR2 SMNVEV (reference sequence). The length of the CDR3 is 13 residues. Trimming shortened V by 3 bases and J by 5 bases, and 10 bases separated the two germline ends.

This clonotype was observed at least ten times. The chain links TRBV7-2 to TRBJ2-5; D is undetermined. With 5 bases removed from V and 5 bases from J, the gap between germline ends came to 15 bases. This CDR3 has 14 residues. From germline, CDR1 is SGHTA and CDR2 FQGNSA. In DNA, the CDR3 is TGTGCCAGCAGCCCCGGACCACCCCCGGAGACCCAGTACTTC. Translated: CASSPGPPPETQYF.

The count of this clonotype is one. The chain links TRBV13 to TRBJ2-5; TRBD1 is a possible D gene (6 bases). Germline CDR1 is PRHDT and CDR2 is FYEKMQ (reference sequence). Trimming took off 2 bases at V and 5 bases at J, with 21 bases between the two ends. The CDR3 has 17 amino acids. Here the CDR3 reads CASSLPGTPAQLETQYF. The CDR3 DNA reads as TGTGCCAGCAGCTTACCCGGGACACCAGCTCAACTCGAGACCCAGTACTTC.

V gene TRBV27 combines with J gene TRBJ2-7, with TRBD2 identical over 11 bases. The CDR3 consists of 15 residues. Per the germline V gene, CDR1 is MNHEY and CDR2 is SMNVEV (reference sequence). The V gene end was trimmed by 3 bases and the J gene end by 6 bases; junction bases not matched to a gene: 7. CDR3 bases: TGTGCCAGCAGTTTGTCGGGGACTAGCGGAGGCGAGCAGTACTTC. Its translation is CASSLSGTSGGEQYF.

Ten or more counts support this clonotype. This chain connects TRBV20-1 to TRBJ1-5, with TRBD1 identical over 8 bases. Germline CDR1 and CDR2: DFQATT and SNEGSKA (reference sequence). The CDR3 extends over 14 amino acids. Trimming removed 6 bases from V and 1 base from J; junction bases left unmatched: 5. The CDR3 reads CSAGRTGSNQPQHF. The CDR3 nucleotides read TGCAGTGCCGGAAGGACAGGGAGCAATCAGCCCCAGCATTTT.